This TCR beta chain appears in the sequencing data of a study of blood T cells in healthy people across ages. Study background: Researchers report that template switching captured about one barcoded beta molecule per two T cells.

Whole-study findings and limits: CMV status of donors was not determined, possibly confounding expanded clonotype changes. Naive CD4+ cells and diversity were both higher in long-lived donors than in aged donors.

Remarks on this clonotype: Its specificity is unknown.

The use of a sample-barcoded 5' primer and a J-beta primer mix characterized a second PCR of about 7 to 12 cycles. Each cDNA molecule was tagged by a template-switch adaptor that had 12 random nucleotides. TCRdb re-analysed the 5' RACE reads in MiXCR, keeping a single row per CDR3 protein. The table records roughly 800,000 distinct CDR3 sequences, more than 45% of them present only once. The germline CDR1 and CDR2 sequences are MNHEY and SVGAGI. CDR3 length: 13 amino acids. V lost 4 bases to trimming and J lost 11 bases, with 17 bases between them. The TCR originated in a man aged 25 to 40 in good health. This chain connects TRBV6-5 to TRBJ2-5, with D perhaps assigned TRBD1 or TRBD2 (6 bases each). Sequencing was done on a sample of blood. The CDR3 DNA is TGTGCCAGCAGTTCCGTTTGGCGAGGGGGGCAGTACTTC. As protein: CASSSVWRGGQYF.